The source of this TCR beta chain is a study of T cell changes during pregnancy in multiple sclerosis. TCRdb's copy holds only in-frame clones and misses some; the assay was immunoSEQ multiplex PCR. The table shows tens of thousands of clones, with approximately 90% occurring only once. The CDR3 extends over 15 amino acids. J lost 7 bases, V lost 3 bases, and 8 bases had no gene match. Germline V gives CDR1 SGDLS, CDR2 YYNGEE. The chain recombines TRBV9 with TRBJ1-4; 8 nucleotides line up with TRBD1. The sample here was peripheral blood, taken after pregnancy. The sequence was obtained from a female donor in good health, enrolled as a control in a pregnancy study. CDR3 region: CASSASGGVREKLFF. The CDR3 coding sequence is TGTGCCAGCAGCGCATCAGGGGGCGTGCGTGAAAAACTGTTTTTT.